In this sample, the clone carrying this TCR beta chain turned up many times. Its target is not known. TCRdb processed the RACE reads anew with MiXCR; each CDR3 protein has one entry. The sample yields under 450,000 distinct CDR3 sequences, nearly 6.5% seen once. The germline V gene encodes CDR1 SGHTA and CDR2 FQGNSA. The CDR3 consists of 16 residues. With 5 bases removed from V and 0 bases from J, the gap between germline ends came to 16 bases. This entry is derived from a study of human T cells and chemical hapten exposure. Notes on the study in general: A positive correlation with patch test score was shown by PT1 expanded TCR counts.

Time point defined: patch test 2, 6 weeks after DPC sensitization. Treatment described: therapeutic diphenylcyclopropenone sensitization with weekly scalp DPC. The rearrangement links TRBV7-2 to TRBJ2-5, with a tentative D call TRBD1 (5 bases). The source was whole blood, collected in connection with sensitization to the hapten diphenylcyclopropenone (DPC). This TCR was recovered from a woman under 30 with alopecia areata. Some clones in this sample may be carry-over from other donors' samples. The CDR3 is CASSLVDSSYQETQYF. The CDR3 coding sequence is TGTGCCAGCAGCCTAGTCGACAGTTCGTACCAAGAGACCCAGTACTTC.